This T cell receptor (beta chain) was recovered during a study of blood T cell repertoires in COVID-19. Trimming took 4 bases from V and 8 from J; bases not matched to a gene: 10. CDR1 is SGHDT and CDR2 is YYEEEE in the germline V gene. This CDR3 contains 15 residues. Only in-frame clones appear in the TCRdb table, and some are missing; sequencing was by immunoSEQ multiplex PCR. The repertoire holds some 16,000 clones, about 87% seen once, with 9.5% to 15% in the top ten. The chain is built from TRBV5-6 and TRBJ1-4, with 8 positions matching TRBD1. Sequencing was performed on peripheral blood. The receptor comes from a human donor in a cohort sampled during active COVID-19. The CDR3 is CASSPYWTGQEKLFF. CDR3 sequence (DNA): TGTGCCAGCAGCCCGTACTGGACAGGGCAAGAAAAACTGTTTTTT.